This T cell receptor (beta chain) was captured in a study of control samples from healthy donors and cancer patients (dated by TCRdb to the early 2020s). The protocol used for the library was the immunoSEQ multiplex PCR assay. What TCRdb holds here is the immuneACCESS table cut down to in-frame rearrangements. Part of the clones is not present; checked against another copy, under half of the missing clones reflect an unresolved V gene, and the others are unexplained. Counted in this sample were over 150,000 clones; around 90% of them appeared once. The biggest ten clones account for approximately 1.5% of the sample. Remarks on this clone: It has no known antigen specificity. No much larger clone exists at a distance of one base, and base qualities are not known.

CDR1 and CDR2, per the germline V gene, are WSHSY and SAAADI. Trimming at the junction amounts to 1 base on V and 6 bases on J, and the germline ends lie 8 bases apart. The CDR3 contains 13 residues, cysteine and phenylalanine counted. Only the CDR3 DNA stays, 39 bases, in frame from base 1. The clonotype originates from a woman in her fifties or sixties in good health. The rearranged chain carries TRBV10-2 and TRBJ2-3; no confident D gene assignment can be made. The specimen sequenced was blood. The DNA sequence follows: TGCGCCAGCAGTGAGTTTGCGAAGGATACGCAGTATTTT. This gives the protein CASSEFAKDTQYF.